The clone carrying this T cell receptor (beta chain) has only a few counts. Its antigen is still unknown. These data belong to a study of beta chain features in type 1 diabetes. Study conclusions and caveats: Among all four CD4+ subsets, Type 1 diabetes patients had TCRB CDR3s that were moderately but significantly shorter.

The entirety of the isolated RNA underwent reverse transcription, so expressed TCRB transcripts were sequenced. TCRdb's table, derived via immunoSEQ multiplex PCR, lists solely in-frame clones and lacks some. Of 600,000 or so clones in the sample, around an eighth were seen once. With V trimmed by 5 bases and J by 2 bases, 5 bases remained unmatched. CDR3 length: 15 amino acids. CDR1 MDHEN and CDR2 SYDVKM come from the germline V gene. This sequence joins TRBV28 and TRBJ1-1, with TRBD1 matching over 10 bases. The sequenced sample consisted of naive CD4+ T cells from blood. The source is a man between 18 and 29 years old with type 1 diabetes. In DNA, the CDR3 is TGTGCCAGCAGTCTGACAGGGGGCACTAACACTGAAGCTTTCTTT. It translates to CASSLTGGTNTEAFF.